One and the same sample provided the 28 T cell receptor beta chains below, sequenced in a study of blood T cell repertoires in COVID-19. TCRdb's table, derived via immunoSEQ multiplex PCR, lists solely in-frame clones and lacks some. Of under 35,000 clones listed, around 83% are singletons. Sequencing was done on a sample of peripheral blood. These receptors were obtained from a human donor in a cohort sampled during active COVID-19.

With regard to this clone: In this CDR3 the conserved last residue, phenylalanine or tryptophan, is missing, so a read error is likely. The DNA is left out, because the CDR3 cannot be placed on it with certainty; the CDR3 is given as TCRdb lists it. This chain links TRBV13 with TRBJ1-2; TRBD1, as called in the table, went unchecked against the DNA. The CDR3 sequence runs 14 residues, both termini included. In germline, CDR1 is PRHDT, CDR2 FYEKMQ (reference sequence). The CDR3 protein is CASSLENGQLLLAY.

The chain has TRBV7-3 and TRBJ2-7, with D maybe TRBD1 (5 bases). Trimming left V 5 bases short and J 3 bases short, with 11 bases between. CDR3 length equals 13 residues. Per germline, CDR1 SGHTA and CDR2 FQGTGA. CDR3 bases: TGTGCCAGCAGCACCGGACAAAACTACGAGCAGTACTTC. Translating it yields CASSTGQNYEQYF.

This clone was observed a single time. The chain employs TRBV28 and TRBJ1-1, with D maybe TRBD1 (6 bases). Trimming pared 7 bases from V and 6 bases from J, leaving 15 bases between. The CDR3 is made up of 13 amino acids. Germline lookup yields CDR1 MDHEN and CDR2 SYDVKM. As DNA, the CDR3 is TGTGCCAGCATGTTGGGGCCAGGGGCTGAAGCTTTCTTT. As protein: CASMLGPGAEAFF.

The gene calls are TRBV7-8 and TRBJ1-3, with 7 nucleotides matching TRBD1. Germline-derived CDR1 and CDR2 are SGHVS and FQNEAQ. With V trimmed by 1 base and J by 0 bases, 3 bases remained unmatched. The CDR3 is 16 residues long. The CDR3 loop reads CASSLGSGGSGNTIYF. The CDR3 nucleotides read TGTGCCAGCAGCTTAGGTTCAGGGGGCTCTGGAAACACCATATATTTT.

The chain is built from TRBV7-3 and TRBJ2-1; 11 positions agree with TRBD2. The CDR3 totals 15 residues. Per germline, CDR1 SGHTA and CDR2 FQGTGA. Unmatched junction bases numbered 2, after V lost 3 bases and J lost 4 bases. DNA of the CDR3: TGTGCCAGCAGCTTCGGGACTAGCGGTTACAATGAGCAGTTCTTC. Protein product: CASSFGTSGYNEQFF.

The chain carries TRBV4-2 and TRBJ2-1, with 7 bases matching TRBD2. With V trimmed by 1 base and J by 2 bases, 2 bases remained unmatched. Germline V gene lookup returns CDR1 LGHNA and CDR2 YNFKEQ. The CDR3 spans 15 residues. This CDR3 is CASSQGGGTYNEQFF. The CDR3 DNA is TGTGCCAGCAGCCAAGGGGGAGGGACCTACAATGAGCAGTTCTTC.

This clone has more than one count but fewer than ten. The rearrangement uses TRBV4-2 and TRBJ2-1; 8 bases line up with TRBD2. This CDR3 has 15 amino acids. Unmatched junction bases numbered 9, after V lost 4 bases and J lost 7 bases. From germline, CDR1 is LGHNA and CDR2 YNFKEQ. The CDR3 loop reads CASSPGTSWVNEQFF. CDR3 DNA: TGTGCCAGCAGCCCCGGGACTAGTTGGGTTAATGAGCAGTTCTTC.

J is TRBJ1-3 and V is TRBV5-1, with D unresolved. The CDR3 covers 15 residues. V was shortened by 5 bases and J by 0 bases, with 12 bases between the two germline ends. Germline values: CDR1 SGHRS, CDR2 YFSETQ. This CDR3 is CASSTDLFSGNTIYF. As DNA, the CDR3 is TGCGCCAGCAGTACAGACCTGTTCTCTGGAAACACCATATATTTT.

J is TRBJ2-3 and V is TRBV6-5, with 10 bases that match TRBD1. Germline V gene sequence: CDR1 MNHEY, CDR2 SVGAGI. The junction had 8 bases not matched to a gene; V was cut back by 4 bases and J by 7 bases. This CDR3 spans 15 amino acids. CDR3 sequence reads: CASSWGGGQGYTQYF. CDR3 DNA sequence: TGTGCCAGCAGTTGGGGAGGGGGACAGGGGTATACGCAGTATTTT.

CDR3 protein: CASSQGLAYEQYF. DNA for the CDR3: TGTGCCAGCAGCCAGGGACTAGCGTACGAGCAGTACTTC. The rearrangement joins TRBV7-2 to TRBJ2-7; 10 bases agree with TRBD2. CDR1 and CDR2 (germline): SGHTA, FQGNSA. This CDR3 region has 13 residues. Unmatched junction bases numbered 2, after V lost 5 bases and J lost 4 bases.

The rearrangement links TRBV10-2 to TRBJ2-7, with D possibly being TRBD2 (5 bases). Germline V CDR1 and CDR2: WSHSY, SAAADI. CDR3 length equals 16 residues. The ends were cut back, 4 bases at V and 2 bases at J, with 18 bases in the middle. As DNA, the CDR3 is TGCGCCAGCAGTGGGCCCGGAGGACTTACACCCTACGAGCAGTACTTC. This codes for CASSGPGGLTPYEQYF.

The CDR3 DNA sequence: TGTGCCAGCTCACCAATACTCCCGACTAGCGGGGTAAAAGAGACCCAGTACTTC. Its translation: CASSPILPTSGVKETQYF. The chain links TRBV18 to TRBJ2-5; 11 bases line up with TRBD2. Germline V gives CDR1 KGHSH, CDR2 LQKENI. This CDR3 contains 18 residues. J was trimmed by 3 bases and V by 2 bases; bases with no gene match: 11. Looking up the rest from reference TRBV18 and TRBJ2-5 gives the full variable domain: NAGVMQNPRHLVRRRGQEARLRCSPMKGHSHVYWYRQLPEEGLKFMVYLQKENIIDESGMPKERFSAEFPKEGPSILRIQQVVRGDSAAYFCASSPILPTSGVKETQYFGPGTRLLVL.

The chain is built from TRBV18 and TRBJ2-7; D gene ambiguous. In germline, CDR1 is KGHSH, CDR2 LQKENI. V dropped 3 bases and J dropped 1 base, with 4 bases sitting between them. This CDR3 has 12 residues. The CDR3 DNA is TGTGCCAGCTCACCCCCTTCCTACGAGCAGTACTTC. The encoded protein is CASSPPSYEQYF.

The V call is TRBV9, the J call TRBJ1-2, with 7 bases fitting TRBD1. The CDR3 sequence is 14 residues long. Losses at the gene ends were 4 bases for V and 2 bases for J; bases not matched to a gene: 5. Germline V lookup: CDR1 SGDLS, CDR2 YYNGEE. CDR3 sequence (DNA): TGTGCCAGCAGCCCATGGGACAGCAACTATGGCTACACCTTC. Residues: CASSPWDSNYGYTF.

This clone turned up a few times. The chain recombines TRBV24-1 with TRBJ2-2; no firm D call. This CDR3 is 12 amino acids long. The germline V gene encodes CDR1 KGHDR and CDR2 SFDVKD. V lost 4 bases and J 5 bases, leaving 4 bases between the germline ends. Written as DNA, the CDR3 is TGTGCCACCAGTGACGTAACCGGGGAGCTGTTTTTT. It is translated as CATSDVTGELFF.

This chain connects TRBV11-2 to TRBJ1-3; a weak D match, TRBD1 (6 bases). The germline gives CDR1 SGHAT, CDR2 FQNNGV. CDR3 length: 18 residues. Trimming took off 1 base at V and 0 bases at J, with 16 bases between the two ends. CDR3 coding DNA: TGTGCCAGCAGCTTAGGATATCAAGGACAGCTCTCTGGAAACACCATATATTTT. Its translation is CASSLGYQGQLSGNTIYF.

This clone was seen once. The V gene is TRBV5-5, the J gene TRBJ2-7; 7 bases are a match to TRBD1. J lost 1 base, V lost 4 bases, and 14 bases had no gene match. The length of the CDR3 is 17 residues. The V gene's germline CDR1 is SGHKS and CDR2 YYEKEE (reference sequence). In DNA, the CDR3 is TGTGCCAGCAGCGAGCCGCTGGGACAGACTACTTCCTACGAGCAGTACTTC. Amino acids: CASSEPLGQTTSYEQYF.

The CDR3 coding sequence is TGTGCCAGCAGCCCCCCAGTTGTGGAGACCCAGTACTTC. This translates into CASSPPVVETQYF. The V and J genes are TRBV4-2 and TRBJ2-5; D gene unclear. The CDR3 consists of 13 residues. Per germline, CDR1 LGHNA and CDR2 YNFKEQ. The germline V and J ends were trimmed by 4 bases and 5 bases, with 11 bases remaining between them.

CDR3 amino acids: CASGGGNQETQYF. In DNA, the CDR3 is TGTGCCAGTGGCGGGGGGAACCAAGAGACCCAGTACTTC. The J gene is TRBJ2-5, the V gene TRBV19; 8 bases agree with TRBD2. Losses at the gene ends were 8 bases for V and 0 bases for J; bases not matched to a gene: 2. Germline V CDR1 and CDR2: LNHDA, SQIVND (reference sequence). The CDR3 length is 13 residues.

V and J are TRBV7-3 and TRBJ2-1, with TRBD2 matching 9 bases. The CDR3 sequence is 14 residues long. Trimming cost V 0 bases and J 7 bases; bases outside gene matches: 1. Per the germline V gene, CDR1 is SGHTA and CDR2 is FQGTGA. The CDR3 region has the DNA TGTGCCAGCAGCTTAACTAGCGGGAGTAATGAGCAGTTCTTC. This encodes CASSLTSGSNEQFF.

The J gene is TRBJ2-1, the V gene TRBV5-8; TRBD1 is a possible D gene (5 bases). CDR1 is SGHTS, CDR2 YDEGEE, per germline. The CDR3 spans 14 residues. The V end lost 1 base, the J end lost 9 bases, and 14 bases lay between the germline ends. The CDR3 spells CASSLMGRSGEQFF. DNA for the CDR3: TGTGCCAGCAGCTTGATGGGGCGTTCCGGTGAGCAGTTCTTC.

The chain has TRBV3-1 (or the pseudogene TRBV3-2) and TRBJ2-7; D call uncertain. Trimming shortened V by 1 base and J by 4 bases, and 11 bases separated the two germline ends. Germline V gene sequence: CDR1 LGHDT, CDR2 YNNKEL (reference sequence). The CDR3 is 14 amino acids. In DNA, the CDR3 is TGTGCCAGCAGCCAAGTTAACAACCTTTACGAGCAGTACTTC. Protein sequence: CASSQVNNLYEQYF.

The chain carries TRBV28 and TRBJ1-6, with TRBD1 identical over 7 bases. J lost 4 bases, V lost 5 bases, and 5 bases had no gene match. Germline V lookup: CDR1 MDHEN, CDR2 SYDVKM. The CDR3 has 15 amino acids. CDR3 coding DNA: TGTGCCAGCAGTGACGACAGGGAATATAATTCACCCCTCCACTTT. It codes for CASSDDREYNSPLHF.

The chain links TRBV30 to TRBJ2-3; D is unresolved. The germline V and J ends were trimmed by 1 base and 4 bases, with 12 bases remaining between them. CDR1 and CDR2 (germline): GTSNPN, SVGIG (reference sequence). The CDR3 has 14 amino acids. CDR3 DNA sequence: TGTGCCTGGAGTGGATCCAGGATGTCAGATACGCAGTATTTT. Protein sequence: CAWSGSRMSDTQYF.

The chain carries TRBV5-1 and TRBJ2-7; 10 bases align to TRBD1. Per germline, CDR1 SGHRS and CDR2 YFSETQ. The CDR3 runs to 17 residues. With V trimmed by 2 bases and J by 3 bases, 11 bases remained unmatched. This CDR3 is CASSLEPGQGILYEQYF. DNA of the CDR3: TGCGCCAGCAGCTTAGAACCGGGACAGGGGATTCTCTACGAGCAGTACTTC.

This chain connects TRBV6-6 to TRBJ1-1; 9 bases fit TRBD1. Germline CDR1 and CDR2: MNHNY and SVGAGI (reference sequence). This CDR3 has 14 amino acids. V was clipped by 3 bases and J by 5 bases; unmatched bases: 4. The CDR3 is CASSYSDRGTEAFF. The CDR3 nucleotides are TGTGCCAGCAGTTATTCCGACAGGGGGACTGAAGCTTTCTTT.

The CDR3 nucleotides read TGTGCCAGCTCACCGGGGGCCTCCGGGAACTACGAGCAGTACTTC. It yields the protein CASSPGASGNYEQYF. The chain couples TRBV18 to TRBJ2-7, with a weak D call TRBD1 (6 bases). The germline V gene has CDR1 KGHSH and CDR2 LQKENI. The CDR3 spans 15 residues. Deletions cut 3 bases from V and 3 bases from J, with 15 bases between.

This rearrangement joins TRBV27 to TRBJ2-5, with 7 bases aligning to TRBD2. The CDR3 has 16 residues. Germline V gene lookup returns CDR1 MNHEY and CDR2 SMNVEV (reference sequence). J gave up 4 bases and V 4 bases, and 12 bases lay outside the gene matches. The CDR3 DNA follows: TGTGCCAGCAGTTCACTATGGGGGGAGGGTGGAGAGACCCAGTACTTC. Protein product: CASSSLWGEGGETQYF.